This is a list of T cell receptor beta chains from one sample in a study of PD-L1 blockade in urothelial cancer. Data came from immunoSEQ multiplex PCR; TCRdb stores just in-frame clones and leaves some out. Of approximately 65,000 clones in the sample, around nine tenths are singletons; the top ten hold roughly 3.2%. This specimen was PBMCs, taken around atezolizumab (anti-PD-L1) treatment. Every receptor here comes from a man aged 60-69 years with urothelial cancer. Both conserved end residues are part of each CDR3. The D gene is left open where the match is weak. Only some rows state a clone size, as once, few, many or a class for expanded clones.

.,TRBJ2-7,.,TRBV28,CASRSYEQYF,TGTGCCAGTAGAAGTTACGAGCAGTACTTC
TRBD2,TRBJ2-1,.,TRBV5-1,CASSPRIAGGLDEQFF,TGCGCCAGCAGCCCGAGAATAGCGGGGGGTTTGGATGAGCAGTTCTTC
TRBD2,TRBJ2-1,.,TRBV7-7,CASSPRVLAGGPLTNEQFF,TGTGCCAGCAGCCCAAGGGTACTAGCGGGGGGCCCCCTCACGAATGAGCAGTTCTTC
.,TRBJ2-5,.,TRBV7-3,CASSLEGWGSQYF,TGTGCCAGCAGCTTGGAGGGGTGGGGTTCCCAGTACTTC
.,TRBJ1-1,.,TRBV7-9,CASRNGPSTEAFF,TGTGCCAGCAGAAATGGGCCCTCGACTGAAGCTTTCTTT
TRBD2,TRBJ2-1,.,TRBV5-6,CASSLVSGSGSTEQFF,TGTGCCAGCAGCTTGGTATCAGGGAGCGGGAGTACTGAGCAGTTCTTC
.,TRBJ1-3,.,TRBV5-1,CASSLGSALSGNTIYF,TGCGCCAGCAGCTTGGGGTCCGCACTTTCTGGAAACACCATATATTTT
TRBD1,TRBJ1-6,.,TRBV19,CATSDRADSPLHF,TGTGCCACGTCGGACAGGGCGGATTCACCCCTCCACTTT
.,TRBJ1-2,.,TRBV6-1,CASSGRTNYGYTF,TGTGCCAGCAGTGGCAGGACTAACTATGGCTACACCTTC
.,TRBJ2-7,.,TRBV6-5,CASSNPRGGEQYF,TGTGCCAGCAGTAACCCGAGGGGGGGCGAGCAGTACTTC
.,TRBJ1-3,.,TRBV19,CATLSGAGNTIYF,TGTGCCACCTTATCAGGGGCTGGAAACACCATATATTTT
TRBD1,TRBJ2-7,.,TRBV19,CASSWQGAFYEQYF,TGTGCCAGTAGTTGGCAGGGGGCGTTCTACGAGCAGTACTTC
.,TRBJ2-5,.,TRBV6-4,CASSRTPQETQYF,TGTGCCAGCAGTCGGACTCCTCAAGAGACCCAGTACTTC
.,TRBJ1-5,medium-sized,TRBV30,CAWSQYNQPQHF,TGTGCCTGGAGTCAGTACAATCAGCCCCAGCATTTT
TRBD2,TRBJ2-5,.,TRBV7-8,CASSDTGTSAQETQYF,TGTGCCAGCAGCGACACAGGGACTAGCGCTCAAGAGACCCAGTACTTC
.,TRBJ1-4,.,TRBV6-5,CASSPRQNEKLFF,TGTGCCAGCAGCCCAAGACAGAATGAAAAACTGTTTTTT
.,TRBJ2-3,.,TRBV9,CASSVGSPGWDTQYF,TGTGCCAGCAGCGTAGGAAGCCCGGGTTGGGATACGCAGTATTTT
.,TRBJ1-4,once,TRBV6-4,CASRTTGAATNEKLFF,TGTGCCAGCAGAACGACAGGCGCTGCAACTAATGAAAAACTGTTTTTT
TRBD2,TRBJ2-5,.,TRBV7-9,CASRTSAKETQYF,TGTGCCTCTAGGACTAGCGCAAAAGAGACCCAGTACTTC
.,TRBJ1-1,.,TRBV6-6,CASMFGRNTEAFF,TGTGCCAGCATGTTTGGCAGGAACACTGAAGCTTTCTTT
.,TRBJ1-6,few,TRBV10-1,CASSRQENSPLHF,TGCGCCAGCAGTCGACAGGAGAATTCACCCCTCCACTTT
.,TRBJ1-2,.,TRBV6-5,CASSYEWGGYTF,TGTGCCAGCAGTTACGAGTGGGGCGGCTACACCTTC
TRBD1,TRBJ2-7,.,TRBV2,CASTEQGVISYEQYF,TGTGCCAGCACCGAACAGGGGGTGATTTCCTACGAGCAGTACTTC
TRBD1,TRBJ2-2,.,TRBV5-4,CASSWDRVGELFF,TGTGCCAGCAGCTGGGACAGGGTGGGGGAGCTGTTTTTT
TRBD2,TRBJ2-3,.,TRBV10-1,CASRDISGGSTDTQYF,TGCGCCAGCAGAGATATTAGCGGGGGGAGCACAGATACGCAGTATTTT
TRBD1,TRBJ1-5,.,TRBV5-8,CASSLTGVNQPQHF,TGTGCCAGCAGCCTGACAGGGGTCAATCAGCCCCAGCATTTT
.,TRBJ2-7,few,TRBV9,CASSVESYFVDEQYF,TGTGCCAGCAGCGTAGAGAGCTACTTCGTGGACGAGCAGTACTTC
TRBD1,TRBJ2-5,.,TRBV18,CASSLGQGGETQYF,TGTGCCAGCTCATTGGGACAGGGCGGAGAGACCCAGTACTTC
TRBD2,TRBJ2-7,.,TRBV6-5,CASSDAGVPYEQYF,TGTGCCAGCAGCGATGCGGGAGTGCCCTACGAGCAGTACTTC
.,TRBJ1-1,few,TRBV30,CAWRSNRDDWTEAFF,TGTGCCTGGAGGTCTAACAGGGACGATTGGACTGAAGCTTTCTTT
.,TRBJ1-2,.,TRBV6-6,CASSYPQSENYGYTF,TGTGCCAGCAGTTACCCCCAAAGCGAAAACTATGGCTACACCTTC